Sequencing of this T cell receptor beta chain was carried out in a study of T cell changes during pregnancy in multiple sclerosis. Data came from immunoSEQ multiplex PCR; TCRdb stores just in-frame clones and leaves some out. Seen here are more than 40,000 clones, roughly 94% observed once, and the top ten hold just under 0.6%. V was cut by 4 bases and J by 10 bases, with 14 bases left in between. The germline V gene has CDR1 MNHNS and CDR2 SASEGT. The CDR3 length is 14 residues. The receptor was derived from a female donor with multiple sclerosis, enrolled in a pregnancy study. V and J are TRBV6-1 and TRBJ1-6, with D perhaps TRBD1 (5 bases). The sample in question was CD4+ T cells from peripheral blood mononuclear cells, obtained in the second trimester of pregnancy. The DNA of the CDR3 is TGTGCCAGCAGTGTGTACAGGCATTCGTCACCCCTCCACTTT. Its translation is CASSVYRHSSPLHF.